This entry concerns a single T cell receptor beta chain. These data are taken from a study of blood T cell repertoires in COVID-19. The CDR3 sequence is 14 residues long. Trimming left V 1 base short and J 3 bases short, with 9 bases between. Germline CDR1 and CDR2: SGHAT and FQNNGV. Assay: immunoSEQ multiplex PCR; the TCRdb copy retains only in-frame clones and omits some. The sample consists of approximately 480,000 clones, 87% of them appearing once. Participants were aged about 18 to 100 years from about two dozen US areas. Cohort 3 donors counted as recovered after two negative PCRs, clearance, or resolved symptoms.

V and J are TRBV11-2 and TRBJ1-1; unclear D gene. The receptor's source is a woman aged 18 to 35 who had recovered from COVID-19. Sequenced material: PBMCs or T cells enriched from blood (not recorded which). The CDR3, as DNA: TGTGCCAGCAGCTTAGCAGGATCGGACACTGAAGCTTTCTTT. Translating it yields CASSLAGSDTEAFF.